This TCR beta chain was captured by sequencing in a study of blood T cell repertoires in COVID-19. Across the study: PBMCs, B-cell-depleted T cells, or T cells were the source of the cDNA or gDNA that made up the material.

The ends lost 0 bases at V and 2 bases at J; junction bases unmatched: 9. The CDR3 totals 17 residues. Germline V gene data show CDR1 as LGHNA and CDR2 as YNFKEQ. Sequenced by immunoSEQ multiplex PCR; TCRdb stores in-frame clones only, minus some. The data hold just under 350,000 clones, with about four fifths observed a single time. Sample: peripheral blood. This sequence originates from a man between 25 and 39 years old with active or convalescent COVID-19. The genes are TRBV4-2 and TRBJ2-7, with TRBD2 identical over 8 bases. The CDR3 region has the DNA TGTGCCAGCAGCCAAGAAGTAGCGGGGATCGTCGCCTACGAGCAGTACTTC. It is translated as CASSQEVAGIVAYEQYF.